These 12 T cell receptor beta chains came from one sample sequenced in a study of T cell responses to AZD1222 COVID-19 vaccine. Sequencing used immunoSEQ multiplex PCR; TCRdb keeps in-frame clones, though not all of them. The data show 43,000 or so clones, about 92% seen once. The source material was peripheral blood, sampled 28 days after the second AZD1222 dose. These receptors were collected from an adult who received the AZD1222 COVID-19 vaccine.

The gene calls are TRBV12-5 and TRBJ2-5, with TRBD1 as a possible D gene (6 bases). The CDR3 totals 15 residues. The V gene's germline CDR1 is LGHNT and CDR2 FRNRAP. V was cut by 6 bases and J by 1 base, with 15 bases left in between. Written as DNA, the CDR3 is TGTGCTAGTGGGTCCGGGACACTATTCCAAGAGACCCAGTACTTC. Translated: CASGSGTLFQETQYF. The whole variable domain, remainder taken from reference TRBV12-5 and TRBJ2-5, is DARVTQTPRHKVTEMGQEVTMRCQPILGHNTVFWYRQTMMQGLELLAYFRNRAPLDDSGMPKDRFSAEMPDATLATLKIQPSEPRDSAVYFCASGSGTLFQETQYFGPGTRLLVL.

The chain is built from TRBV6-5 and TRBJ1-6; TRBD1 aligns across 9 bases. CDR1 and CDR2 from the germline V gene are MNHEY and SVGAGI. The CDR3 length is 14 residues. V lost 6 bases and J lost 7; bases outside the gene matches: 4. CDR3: CASSNRGPNSPLHF. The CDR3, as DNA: TGTGCCAGCAGCAACAGGGGGCCCAATTCACCCCTCCACTTT.

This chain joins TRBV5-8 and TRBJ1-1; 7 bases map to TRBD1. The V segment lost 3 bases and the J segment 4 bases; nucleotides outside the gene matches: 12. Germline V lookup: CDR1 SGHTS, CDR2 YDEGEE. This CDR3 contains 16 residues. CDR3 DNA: TGTGCCAGCAGCTCCCGACAGGGAGCGATAGGCACTGAAGCTTTCTTT. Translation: CASSSRQGAIGTEAFF. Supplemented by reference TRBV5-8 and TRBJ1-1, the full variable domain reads EAGVTQSPTHLIKTRGQQATLRCSPISGHTSVYWYQQALGLGLQFLLWYDEGEERNRGNFPPRFSGRQFPNYSSELNVNALELEDSALYLCASSSRQGAIGTEAFFGQGTRLTVV.

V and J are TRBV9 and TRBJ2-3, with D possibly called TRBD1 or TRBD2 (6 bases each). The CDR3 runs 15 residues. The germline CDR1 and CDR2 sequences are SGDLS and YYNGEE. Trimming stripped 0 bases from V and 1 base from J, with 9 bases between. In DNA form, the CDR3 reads TGTGCCAGCAGCGTAGCCGGGGGCGGCACAGATACGCAGTATTTT. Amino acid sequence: CASSVAGGGTDTQYF.

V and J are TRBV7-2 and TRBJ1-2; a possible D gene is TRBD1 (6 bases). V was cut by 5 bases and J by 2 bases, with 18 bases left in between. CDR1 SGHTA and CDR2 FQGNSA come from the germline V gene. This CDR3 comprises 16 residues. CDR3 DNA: TGTGCCAGCAGCCCGGGGGGCCGTCTGATGAACTATGGCTACACCTTC. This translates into CASSPGGRLMNYGYTF.

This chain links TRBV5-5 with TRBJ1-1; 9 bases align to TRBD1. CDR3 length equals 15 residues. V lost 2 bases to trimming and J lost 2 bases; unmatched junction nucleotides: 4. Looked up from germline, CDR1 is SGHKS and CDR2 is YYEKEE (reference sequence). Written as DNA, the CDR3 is TGTGCCAGCAGCTTATGGGACAGGGCTAACACTGAAGCTTTCTTT. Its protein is CASSLWDRANTEAFF.

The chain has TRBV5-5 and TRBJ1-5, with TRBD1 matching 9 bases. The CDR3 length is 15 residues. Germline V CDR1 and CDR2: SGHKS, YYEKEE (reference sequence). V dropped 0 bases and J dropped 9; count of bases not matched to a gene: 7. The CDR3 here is CASSLEGQGRGPQHF. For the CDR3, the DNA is TGTGCCAGCAGCTTGGAGGGACAGGGCAGAGGGCCCCAGCATTTT.

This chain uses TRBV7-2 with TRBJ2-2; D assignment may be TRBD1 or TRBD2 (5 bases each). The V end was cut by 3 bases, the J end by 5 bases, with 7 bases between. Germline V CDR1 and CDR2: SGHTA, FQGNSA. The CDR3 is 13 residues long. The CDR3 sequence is CASSFGGTGELFF. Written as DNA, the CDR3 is TGTGCCAGCAGCTTTGGGGGAACCGGGGAGCTGTTTTTT.

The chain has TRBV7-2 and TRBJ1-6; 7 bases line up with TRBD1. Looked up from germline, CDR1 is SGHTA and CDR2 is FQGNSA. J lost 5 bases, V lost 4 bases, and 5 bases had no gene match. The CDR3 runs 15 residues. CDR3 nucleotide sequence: TGTGCCAGCAGCTCAACCGGGACAGATAATTCACCCCTCCACTTT. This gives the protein CASSSTGTDNSPLHF.

Here the CDR3 DNA reads TGTGCCAGCACATACAAGGGACAGGCGAACACTGAAGCTTTCTTT. Its translation is CASTYKGQANTEAFF. The rearrangement joins TRBV28 to TRBJ1-1, with 8 bases identical to TRBD1. The CDR3 extends over 15 amino acids. Germline loops: CDR1 MDHEN, CDR2 SYDVKM. J gave up 1 base and V 7 bases, and 8 bases lay outside the gene matches.

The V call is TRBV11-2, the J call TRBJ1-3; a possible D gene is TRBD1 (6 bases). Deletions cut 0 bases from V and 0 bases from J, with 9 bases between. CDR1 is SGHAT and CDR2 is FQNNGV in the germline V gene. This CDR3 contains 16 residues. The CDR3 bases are TGTGCCAGCAGCTTAGAATTGGACAGCTCTGGAAACACCATATATTTT. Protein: CASSLELDSSGNTIYF.

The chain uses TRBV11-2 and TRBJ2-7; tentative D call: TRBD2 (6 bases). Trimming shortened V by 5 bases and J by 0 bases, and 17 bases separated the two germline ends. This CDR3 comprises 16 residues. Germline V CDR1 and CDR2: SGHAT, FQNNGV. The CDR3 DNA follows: TGTGCCAGCAGCCCGTTAGCGGTGAGGAGCTCCTACGAGCAGTACTTC. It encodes CASSPLAVRSSYEQYF.